The present T cell receptor (beta chain) was sequenced within a study of beta chain features in type 1 diabetes. To note about this clone: This sample includes further DNA sequences coding for the same CDR3.

Germline V gene data show CDR1 as KGHSH and CDR2 as LQKENI. The germline V and J ends were trimmed by 3 bases and 3 bases, with 8 bases remaining between them. The CDR3 sequence is 13 residues long. Sequenced material consisted of expressed TCRB transcripts (all of the isolated RNA was reverse transcribed). The protocol was immunoSEQ multiplex PCR, while the TCRdb copy is restricted to in-frame clones and leaves out a portion. The sample has nearly 250,000 clones; roughly 13% are singletons. All sorted populations exceeded 95% purity. This clonotype was sampled from a woman between 35 and 50 years old in good health. Sequencing used naive CD4+ T cells from blood. V gene TRBV18 combines with J gene TRBJ1-1, with D uncertain. CDR3 loop: CASSPPGDTEAFF. The DNA of the CDR3 is TGTGCCAGCTCACCCCCCGGGGACACTGAAGCTTTCTTT.